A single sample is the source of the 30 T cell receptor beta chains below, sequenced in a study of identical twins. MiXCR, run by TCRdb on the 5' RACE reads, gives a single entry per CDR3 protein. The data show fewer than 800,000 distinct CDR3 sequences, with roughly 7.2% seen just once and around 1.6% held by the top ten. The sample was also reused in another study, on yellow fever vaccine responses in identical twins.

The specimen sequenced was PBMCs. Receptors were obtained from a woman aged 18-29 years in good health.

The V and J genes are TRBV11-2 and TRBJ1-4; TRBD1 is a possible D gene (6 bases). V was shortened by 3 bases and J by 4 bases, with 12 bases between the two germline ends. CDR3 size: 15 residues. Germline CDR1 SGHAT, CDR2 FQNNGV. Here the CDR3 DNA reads TGTGCCAGCAGCTTGAGACAGGTCTATAATGAAAAACTGTTTTTT. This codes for CASSLRQVYNEKLFF.

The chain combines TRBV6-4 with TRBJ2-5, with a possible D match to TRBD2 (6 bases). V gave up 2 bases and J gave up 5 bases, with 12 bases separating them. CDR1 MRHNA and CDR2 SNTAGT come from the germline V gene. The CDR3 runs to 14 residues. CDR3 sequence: CASSDLAMTETQYF. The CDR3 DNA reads TGTGCCAGCAGTGACCTAGCGATGACGGAGACCCAGTACTTC.

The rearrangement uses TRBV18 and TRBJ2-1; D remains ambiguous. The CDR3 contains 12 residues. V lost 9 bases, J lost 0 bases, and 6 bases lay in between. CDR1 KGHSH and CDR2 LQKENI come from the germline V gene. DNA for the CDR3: TGTGCCAGTCACCGCTCCTACAATGAGCAGTTCTTC. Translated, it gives CASHRSYNEQFF.

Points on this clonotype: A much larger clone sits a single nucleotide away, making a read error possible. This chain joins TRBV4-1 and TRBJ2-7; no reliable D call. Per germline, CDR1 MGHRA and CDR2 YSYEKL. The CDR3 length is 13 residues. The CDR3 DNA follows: TGCGCCAGCAGCCAAGAAGGTAGATACGAGCTGTACTTC. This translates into CASSQEGRYELYF.

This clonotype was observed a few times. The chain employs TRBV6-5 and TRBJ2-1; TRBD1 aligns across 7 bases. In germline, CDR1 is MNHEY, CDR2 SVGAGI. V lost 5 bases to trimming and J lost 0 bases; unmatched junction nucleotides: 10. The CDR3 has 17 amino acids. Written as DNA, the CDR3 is TGTGCCAGCAGTCTCGAGGGGGCGAGGCCCTCCTACAATGAGCAGTTCTTC. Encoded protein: CASSLEGARPSYNEQFF.

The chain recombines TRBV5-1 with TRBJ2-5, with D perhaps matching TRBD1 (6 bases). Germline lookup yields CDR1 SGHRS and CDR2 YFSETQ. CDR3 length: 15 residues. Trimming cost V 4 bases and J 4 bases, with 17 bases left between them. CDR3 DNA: TGCGCCAGCAGCATCCGACAGGCGATCCTAGAGACCCAGTACTTC. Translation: CASSIRQAILETQYF.

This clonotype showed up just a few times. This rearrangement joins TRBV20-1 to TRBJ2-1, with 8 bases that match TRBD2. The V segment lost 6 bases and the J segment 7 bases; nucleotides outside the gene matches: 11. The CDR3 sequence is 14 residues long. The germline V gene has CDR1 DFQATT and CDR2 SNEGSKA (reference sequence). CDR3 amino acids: CSALGPGGPNEQFF. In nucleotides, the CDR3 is TGCAGTGCCTTAGGTCCGGGGGGGCCAAATGAGCAGTTCTTC.

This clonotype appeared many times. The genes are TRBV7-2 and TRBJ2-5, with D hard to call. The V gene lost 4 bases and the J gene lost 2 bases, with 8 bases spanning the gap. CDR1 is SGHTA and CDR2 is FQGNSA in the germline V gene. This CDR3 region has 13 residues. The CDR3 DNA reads TGTGCCAGCAGCTCCCGGGCACAAGAGACCCAGTACTTC. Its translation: CASSSRAQETQYF.

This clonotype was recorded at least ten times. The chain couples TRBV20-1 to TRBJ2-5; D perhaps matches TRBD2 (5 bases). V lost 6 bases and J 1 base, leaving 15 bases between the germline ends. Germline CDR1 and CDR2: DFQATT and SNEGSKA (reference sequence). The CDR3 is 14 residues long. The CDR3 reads CSAQRVNAQETQYF. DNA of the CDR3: TGCAGTGCCCAGAGGGTAAACGCCCAAGAGACCCAGTACTTC.

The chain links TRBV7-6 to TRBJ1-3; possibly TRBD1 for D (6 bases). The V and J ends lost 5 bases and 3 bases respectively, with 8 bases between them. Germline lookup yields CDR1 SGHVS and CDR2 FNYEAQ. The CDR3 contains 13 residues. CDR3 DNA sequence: TGTGCCAGCAGCACAGGGTTTGGAAACACCATATATTTT. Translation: CASSTGFGNTIYF.

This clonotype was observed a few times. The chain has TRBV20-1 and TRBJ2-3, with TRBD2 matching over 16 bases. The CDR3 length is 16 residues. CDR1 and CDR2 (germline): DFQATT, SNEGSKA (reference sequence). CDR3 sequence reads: CTLIPGLAGGEDTQYF. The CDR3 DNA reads TGCACCTTAATACCGGGACTAGCGGGGGGGGAAGATACGCAGTATTTT.

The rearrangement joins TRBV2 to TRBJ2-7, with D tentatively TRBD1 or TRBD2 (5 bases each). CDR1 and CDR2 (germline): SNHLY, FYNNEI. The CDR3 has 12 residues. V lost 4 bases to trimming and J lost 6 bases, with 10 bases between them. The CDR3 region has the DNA TGTGCCAGCAGTGGAGGGGTAGGCGAGCAGTACGTC. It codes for CASSGGVGEQYV.

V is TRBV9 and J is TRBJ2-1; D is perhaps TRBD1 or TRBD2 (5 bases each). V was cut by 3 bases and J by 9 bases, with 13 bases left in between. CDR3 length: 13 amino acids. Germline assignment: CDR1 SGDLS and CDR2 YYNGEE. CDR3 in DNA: TGTGCCAGCAGCGCCCACGACGGGGCTGAGCAGTTCTTC. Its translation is CASSAHDGAEQFF.

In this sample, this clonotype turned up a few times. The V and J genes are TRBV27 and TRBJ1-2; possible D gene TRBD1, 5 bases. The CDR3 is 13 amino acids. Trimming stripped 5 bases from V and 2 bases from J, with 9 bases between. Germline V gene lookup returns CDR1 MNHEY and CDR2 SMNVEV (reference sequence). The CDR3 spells CASSDRQNYGYTF. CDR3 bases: TGTGCCAGCAGTGACCGACAGAACTATGGCTACACCTTC.

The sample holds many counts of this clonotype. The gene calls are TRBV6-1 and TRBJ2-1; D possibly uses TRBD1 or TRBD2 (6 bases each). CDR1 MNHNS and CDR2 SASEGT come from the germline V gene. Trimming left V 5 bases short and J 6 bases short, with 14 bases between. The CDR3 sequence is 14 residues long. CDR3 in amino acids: CASSPWGAPNEQFF. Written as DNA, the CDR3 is TGTGCCAGCAGTCCCTGGGGGGCCCCCAATGAGCAGTTCTTC.

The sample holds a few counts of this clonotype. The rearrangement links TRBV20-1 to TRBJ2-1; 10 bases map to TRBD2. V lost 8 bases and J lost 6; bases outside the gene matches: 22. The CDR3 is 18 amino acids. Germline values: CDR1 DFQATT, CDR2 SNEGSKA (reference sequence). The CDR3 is CSPKPELAGPPYVNEQFF. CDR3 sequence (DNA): TGCAGTCCTAAACCCGAACTAGCGGGGCCCCCTTATGTCAATGAGCAGTTCTTC.

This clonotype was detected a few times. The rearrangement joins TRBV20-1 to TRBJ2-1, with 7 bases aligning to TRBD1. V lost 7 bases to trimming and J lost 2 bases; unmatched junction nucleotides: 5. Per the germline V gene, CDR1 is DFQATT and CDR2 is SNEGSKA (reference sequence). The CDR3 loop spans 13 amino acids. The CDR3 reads CSVQGSTYNEQFF. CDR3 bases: TGCAGTGTACAGGGGTCCACCTACAATGAGCAGTTCTTC.

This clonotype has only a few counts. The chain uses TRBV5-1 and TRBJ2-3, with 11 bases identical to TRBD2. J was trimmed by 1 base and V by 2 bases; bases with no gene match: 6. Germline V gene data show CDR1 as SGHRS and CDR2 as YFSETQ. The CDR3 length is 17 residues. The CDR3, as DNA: TGCGCCAGCAGCTTCCTAGCGGGGGGCCGGGGCACAGATACGCAGTATTTT. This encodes CASSFLAGGRGTDTQYF.

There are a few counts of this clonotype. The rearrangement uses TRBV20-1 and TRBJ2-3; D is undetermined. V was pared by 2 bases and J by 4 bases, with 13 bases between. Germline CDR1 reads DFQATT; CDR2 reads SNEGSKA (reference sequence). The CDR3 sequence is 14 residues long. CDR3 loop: CSARPVGIADTQYF. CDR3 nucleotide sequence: TGCAGTGCTAGACCTGTAGGGATCGCAGATACGCAGTATTTT.

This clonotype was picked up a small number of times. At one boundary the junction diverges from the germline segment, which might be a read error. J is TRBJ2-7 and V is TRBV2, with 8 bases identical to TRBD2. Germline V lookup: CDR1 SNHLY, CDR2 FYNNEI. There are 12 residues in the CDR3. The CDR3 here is CASIAGGKEQCF. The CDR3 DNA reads TGTGCCAGCATCGCGGGAGGTAAAGAGCAGTGCTTC.

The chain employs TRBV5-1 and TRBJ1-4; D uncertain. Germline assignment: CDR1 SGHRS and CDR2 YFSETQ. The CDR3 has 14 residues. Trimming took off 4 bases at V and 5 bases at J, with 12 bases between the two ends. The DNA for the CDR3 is TGCGCCAGCAGCAAGGACGGTAGAAATGAAAAACTGTTTTTT. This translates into CASSKDGRNEKLFF.

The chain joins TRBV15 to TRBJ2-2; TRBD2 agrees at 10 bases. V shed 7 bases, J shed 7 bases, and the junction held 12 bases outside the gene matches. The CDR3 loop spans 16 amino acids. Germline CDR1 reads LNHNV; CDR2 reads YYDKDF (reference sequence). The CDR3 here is CATTNSGGLPHGELFF. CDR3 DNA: TGTGCCACCACGAATAGCGGGGGGTTACCACACGGGGAGCTGTTTTTT. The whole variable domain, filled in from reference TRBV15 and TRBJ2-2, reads DAMVIQNPRYQVTQFGKPVTLSCSQTLNHNVMYWYQQKSSQAPKLLFHYYDKDFNNEADTPDNFQSRRPNTSFCFLDIRSPGLGDTAMYLCATTNSGGLPHGELFFGEGSRLTVL.

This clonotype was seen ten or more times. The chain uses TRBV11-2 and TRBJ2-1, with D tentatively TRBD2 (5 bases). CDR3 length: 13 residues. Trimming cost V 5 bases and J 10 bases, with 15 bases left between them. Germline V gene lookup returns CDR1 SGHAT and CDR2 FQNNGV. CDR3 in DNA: TGTGCCAGCAGCCCTCGCCTAGCTGGGGAGCAGTTCTTC. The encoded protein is CASSPRLAGEQFF. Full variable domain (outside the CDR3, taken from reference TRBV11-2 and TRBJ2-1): EAGVAQSPRYKIIEKRQSVAFWCNPISGHATLYWYQQILGQGPKLLIQFQNNGVVDDSQLPKDRFSAERLKGVDSTLKIQPAKLEDSAVYLCASSPRLAGEQFFGPGTRLTVL.

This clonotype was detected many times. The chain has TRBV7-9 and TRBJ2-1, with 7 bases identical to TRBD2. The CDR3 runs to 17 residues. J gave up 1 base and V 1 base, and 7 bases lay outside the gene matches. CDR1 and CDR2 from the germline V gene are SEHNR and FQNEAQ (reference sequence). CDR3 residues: CASSLGGGGFSYNEQFF. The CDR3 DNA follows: TGTGCCAGCAGCTTAGGGGGCGGGGGATTTTCCTACAATGAGCAGTTCTTC.

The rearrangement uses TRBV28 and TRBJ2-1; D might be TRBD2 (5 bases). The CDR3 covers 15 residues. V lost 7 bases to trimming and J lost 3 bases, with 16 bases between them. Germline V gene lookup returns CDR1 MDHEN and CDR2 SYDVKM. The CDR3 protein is CASKRVGGVYNEQFF. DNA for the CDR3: TGTGCCAGCAAGAGGGTAGGCGGAGTCTACAATGAGCAGTTCTTC.

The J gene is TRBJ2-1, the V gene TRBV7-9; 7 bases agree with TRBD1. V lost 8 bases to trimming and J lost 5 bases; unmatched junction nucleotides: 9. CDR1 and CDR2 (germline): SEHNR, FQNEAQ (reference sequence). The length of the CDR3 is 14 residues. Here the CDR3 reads CASGEGAYNNEQFF. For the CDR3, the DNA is TGTGCCAGCGGCGAGGGGGCTTACAACAATGAGCAGTTCTTC.

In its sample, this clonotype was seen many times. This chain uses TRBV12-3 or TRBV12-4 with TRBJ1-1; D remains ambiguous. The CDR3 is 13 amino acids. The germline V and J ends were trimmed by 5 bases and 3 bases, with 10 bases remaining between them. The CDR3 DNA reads TGTGCCAGCAGTAGAAAGGACCACACTGAAGCTTTCTTT. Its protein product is CASSRKDHTEAFF.

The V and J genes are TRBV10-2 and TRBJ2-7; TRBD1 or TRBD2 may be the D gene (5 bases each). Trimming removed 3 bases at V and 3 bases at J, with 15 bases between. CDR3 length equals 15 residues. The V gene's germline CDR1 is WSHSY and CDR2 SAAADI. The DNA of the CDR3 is TGCGCCAGCAGTGACTACCGGGACCCTCTCTACGAGCAGTACGTC. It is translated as CASSDYRDPLYEQYV.

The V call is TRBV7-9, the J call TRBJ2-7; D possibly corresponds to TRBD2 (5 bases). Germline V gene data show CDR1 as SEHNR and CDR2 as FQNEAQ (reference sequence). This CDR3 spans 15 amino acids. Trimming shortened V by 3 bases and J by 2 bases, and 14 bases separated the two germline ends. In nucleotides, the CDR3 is TGTGCCAGCAGCTTTGTCAGGAGGCACACCTACGAGCAGTACTTC. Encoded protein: CASSFVRRHTYEQYF.

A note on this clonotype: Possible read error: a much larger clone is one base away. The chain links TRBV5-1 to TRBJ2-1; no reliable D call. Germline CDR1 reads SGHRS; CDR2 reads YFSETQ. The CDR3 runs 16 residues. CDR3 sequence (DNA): TGCGCCAGCAGCTTGGTGGGGTTGGGTTCCTACGATGAGCAGTTCTTC. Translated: CASSLVGLGSYDEQFF.